Below are 14 T cell receptor beta chains sequenced from a single sample in a study of human T cells and chemical hapten exposure (TCRdb year 2021). This sample's time point label indicates: healthy volunteer bleed at 6 weeks. Total RNA was isolated from unfractionated whole blood collected in Tempus Blood RNA tubes. The library was made by RACE. The instrument was a NextSeq 500. The raw public reads went through TCRdb reprocessing: fastp at Q25, MiXCR clone calling, in-frame beta chains kept. Each record represents a unique CDR3 protein, reported with the most common genes and DNA among its rows. The sample includes 35,000 to 50,000 distinct CDR3 sequences, with approximately 4% observed a single time. 4.5% to 6.5% of the sample is held by the ten biggest clonotypes. What was sequenced was whole blood. The receptors derive from a human donor in good health. Some clones in this sample may be carry-over from other donors' samples.

This clonotype has more than one count but fewer than ten. The V and J genes are TRBV20-1 and TRBJ1-1; D is uncertain. Germline lookup yields CDR1 DFQATT and CDR2 SNEGSKA (reference sequence). The length of the CDR3 is 12 residues. V was shortened by 2 bases and J by 3 bases, with 7 bases between the two germline ends. In nucleotides, the CDR3 is TGCAGTGCTAGATCCGATTACACTGAAGCTTTCTTT. It specifies CSARSDYTEAFF.

There are many counts of this clonotype. The chain is built from TRBV25-1 and TRBJ2-1, with D perhaps matching TRBD2 (6 bases). V was trimmed by 7 bases and J by 5 bases, leaving 15 bases between them. CDR1 is MGHDK and CDR2 is SYGVNS in the germline V gene. The CDR3 sequence is 14 residues long. The CDR3 loop is CASNHGGTNNEQFF. In DNA form, the CDR3 reads TGTGCCAGCAATCATGGGGGGACGAACAATGAGCAGTTCTTC.

This clonotype was detected ten times or more. DNA for the CDR3: TGTGCCAGCAGCCAACAGGGCTACGAGCAGTACTTC. Translated, it gives CASSQQGYEQYF. V is TRBV7-2 and J is TRBJ2-7, with D tentatively TRBD1 (6 bases). The V end was cut by 5 bases, the J end by 3 bases, with 8 bases between. Germline V gives CDR1 SGHTA, CDR2 FQGNSA. This CDR3 is built from 12 residues.

This clonotype has at least ten counts. The genes are TRBV6-6 and TRBJ1-3; tentatively, D is TRBD1 (5 bases). V lost 8 bases and J 4 bases, leaving 12 bases between the germline ends. The CDR3 spans 13 residues. CDR1 is MNHNY, CDR2 SVGAGI, per germline (reference sequence). This CDR3 is CASRRGEGNTIYF. The CDR3, as DNA: TGTGCCAGCCGTCGGGGGGAAGGAAACACCATATATTTT.

This clonotype was observed at least ten times. J is TRBJ1-1 and V is TRBV3-1, with D tentatively TRBD1 (5 bases). This CDR3 contains 17 residues. The V gene's germline CDR1 is LGHDT and CDR2 YNNKEL (reference sequence). With 6 bases removed from V and 6 bases from J, the gap between germline ends came to 26 bases. CDR3 protein: CASRSSGPTLRSAEAFF. The CDR3 DNA is TGTGCCAGCAGATCTTCGGGACCGACCTTGAGGAGCGCTGAAGCTTTCTTT.

V is TRBV7-6 and J is TRBJ2-7, with 8 bases aligning to TRBD2. Germline loops: CDR1 SGHVS, CDR2 FNYEAQ. This CDR3 contains 14 residues. V lost 2 bases to trimming and J lost 3 bases; unmatched junction nucleotides: 3. CDR3 residues: CASSLYGTSYEQYF. CDR3 nucleotide sequence: TGTGCCAGCAGCTTATACGGGACTAGCTACGAGCAGTACTTC.

This clonotype was found a few times. This chain connects TRBV24-1 to TRBJ2-1, with 8 bases identical to TRBD2. The CDR3 length is 15 residues. Germline lookup yields CDR1 KGHDR and CDR2 SFDVKD. The trim removed 4 bases at V and 5 bases at J, leaving 6 bases unmatched. The CDR3 DNA sequence: TGTGCCACCAGTGAAGCGGGAGAACGGGACAATGAGCAGTTCTTC. Encoded protein: CATSEAGERDNEQFF.

This clonotype was counted at least ten times. This rearrangement joins TRBV20-1 to TRBJ1-2; D is unresolved. Trimming left V 2 bases short and J 3 bases short, with 10 bases between. This CDR3 comprises 13 residues. CDR1 is DFQATT, CDR2 SNEGSKA, per germline (reference sequence). The CDR3 loop is CSARIVLDYGYTF. CDR3 in DNA: TGCAGTGCTAGAATTGTTCTGGACTATGGCTACACCTTC.

This clonotype was detected many times. V usage is TRBV3-1 and J usage is TRBJ1-1, with a tentative D call TRBD1 (5 bases). The length of the CDR3 is 16 residues. V lost 1 base and J lost 1, with 13 bases in between. In germline, CDR1 is LGHDT, CDR2 YNNKEL (reference sequence). The CDR3 nucleotides are TGTGCCAGCAGCCAAGTTGGCACGGGACGGAACACTGAAGCTTTCTTT. Protein product: CASSQVGTGRNTEAFF.

This clonotype was seen at least ten times. The chain employs TRBV28 and TRBJ2-7; a weak D match, TRBD1 (6 bases). The CDR3 covers 15 residues. The germline gives CDR1 MDHEN, CDR2 SYDVKM. V was shortened by 6 bases and J by 2 bases, with 17 bases between the two germline ends. The CDR3 DNA follows: TGTGCCAGCAGCTCCGGACCAAAGGGGGCCTACGAGCAGTACTTC. Translated, it gives CASSSGPKGAYEQYF.

This clonotype was observed a handful of times. The chain employs TRBV7-4 and TRBJ1-1, with D perhaps matching TRBD1 (6 bases). CDR1 and CDR2 (germline): SGHVT, SQSDAQ. The CDR3 length is 15 residues. Trimming shortened V by 4 bases and J by 5 bases, and 17 bases separated the two germline ends. The CDR3: CASSSRGSIITEAFF. The CDR3 DNA reads TGTGCCAGCAGCTCCAGGGGCTCGATAATTACTGAAGCTTTCTTT.

There are a few counts of this clonotype. The chain is built from TRBV27 and TRBJ2-5; TRBD2 aligns across 8 bases. Germline trimming cut 2 bases from V and 4 bases from J; bases unmatched to any gene: 3. The germline V gene encodes CDR1 MNHEY and CDR2 SMNVEV (reference sequence). The CDR3 is 14 residues long. This chain's CDR3 is CASSLRTSPETQYF. Written as DNA, the CDR3 is TGTGCCAGCAGTTTAAGGACTAGCCCAGAGACCCAGTACTTC.

This clonotype occurred many times. The chain carries TRBV4-1 and TRBJ2-3; 12 bases are a match to TRBD2. This CDR3 is 20 amino acids long. Germline CDR1 is MGHRA and CDR2 is YSYEKL. V trimming: 0 bases; J trimming: 1 base; junction bases outside the gene matches: 11. This CDR3 reads CASSQDRRLAGVSGTDTQYF. The CDR3 bases are TGCGCCAGCAGCCAAGATCGGAGACTAGCGGGAGTAAGCGGCACAGATACGCAGTATTTT.

The genes are TRBV27 and TRBJ1-5; tentative D call: TRBD1 (5 bases). Germline loops: CDR1 MNHEY, CDR2 SMNVEV (reference sequence). Trimming took 1 base from V and 0 from J, leaving 10 bases between them. CDR3 size: 16 residues. The CDR3 is CASSLYGTTSNQPQHF. The CDR3, as DNA: TGTGCCAGCAGTTTATATGGGACCACTAGCAATCAGCCCCAGCATTTT.